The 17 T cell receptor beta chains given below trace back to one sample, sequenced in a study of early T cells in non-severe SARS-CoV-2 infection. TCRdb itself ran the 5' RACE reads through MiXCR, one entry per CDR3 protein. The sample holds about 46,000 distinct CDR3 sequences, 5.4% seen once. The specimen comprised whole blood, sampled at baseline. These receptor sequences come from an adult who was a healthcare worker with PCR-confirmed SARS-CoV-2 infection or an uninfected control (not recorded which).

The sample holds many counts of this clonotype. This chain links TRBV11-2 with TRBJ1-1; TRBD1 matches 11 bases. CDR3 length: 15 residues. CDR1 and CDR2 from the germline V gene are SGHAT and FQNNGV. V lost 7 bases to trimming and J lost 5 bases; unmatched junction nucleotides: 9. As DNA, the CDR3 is TGTGCCAGCACGGGGGACAGGGGGTGGAGTACTGAAGCTTTCTTT. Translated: CASTGDRGWSTEAFF.

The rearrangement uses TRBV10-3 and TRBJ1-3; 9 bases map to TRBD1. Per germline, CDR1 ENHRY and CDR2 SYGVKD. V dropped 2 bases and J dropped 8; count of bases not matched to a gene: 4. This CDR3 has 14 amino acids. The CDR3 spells CAISEKDRGDTIYF. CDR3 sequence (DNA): TGTGCCATCAGTGAGAAGGACAGGGGAGACACCATATATTTT.

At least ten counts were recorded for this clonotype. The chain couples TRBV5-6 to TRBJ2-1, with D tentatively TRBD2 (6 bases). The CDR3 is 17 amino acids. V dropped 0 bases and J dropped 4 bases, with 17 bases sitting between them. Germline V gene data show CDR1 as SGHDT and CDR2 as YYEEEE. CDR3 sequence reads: CASSLEGLGAGYNEQFF. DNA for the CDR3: TGTGCCAGCAGCTTGGAAGGACTCGGTGCGGGATACAATGAGCAGTTCTTC.

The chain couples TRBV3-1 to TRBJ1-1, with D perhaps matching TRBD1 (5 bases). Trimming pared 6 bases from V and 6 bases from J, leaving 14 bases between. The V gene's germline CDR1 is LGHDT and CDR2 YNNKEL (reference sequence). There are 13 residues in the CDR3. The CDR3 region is CASSRQGEAEAFF. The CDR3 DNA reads TGTGCCAGCAGTAGGCAGGGTGAAGCTGAAGCTTTCTTT.

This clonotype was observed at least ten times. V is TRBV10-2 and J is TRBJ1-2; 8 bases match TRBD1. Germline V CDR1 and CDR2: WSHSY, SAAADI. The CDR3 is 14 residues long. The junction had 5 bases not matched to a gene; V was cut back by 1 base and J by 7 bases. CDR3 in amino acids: CASSEFRTGLGYTF. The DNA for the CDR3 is TGCGCCAGCAGTGAGTTTCGGACAGGGCTTGGCTACACCTTC.

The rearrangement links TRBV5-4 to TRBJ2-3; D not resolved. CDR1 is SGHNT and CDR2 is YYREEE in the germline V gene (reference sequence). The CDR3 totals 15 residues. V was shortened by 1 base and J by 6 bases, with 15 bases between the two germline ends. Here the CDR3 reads CASSLFLLPEDTQYF. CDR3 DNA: TGTGCCAGCAGCTTGTTTTTGTTACCGGAGGATACGCAGTATTTT. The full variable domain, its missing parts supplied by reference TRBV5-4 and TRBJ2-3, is ETGVTQSPTHLIKTRGQQVTLRCSSQSGHNTVSWYQQALGQGPQFIFQYYREEENGRGNFPPRFSGLQFPNYSSELNVNALELDDSALYLCASSLFLLPEDTQYFGPGTRLTVL.

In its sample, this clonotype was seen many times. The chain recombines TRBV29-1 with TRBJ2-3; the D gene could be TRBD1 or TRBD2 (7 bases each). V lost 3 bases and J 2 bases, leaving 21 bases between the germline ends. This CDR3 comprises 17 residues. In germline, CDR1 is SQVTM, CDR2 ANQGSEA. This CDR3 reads CSVENWGGGTATDTQYF. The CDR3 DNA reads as TGCAGCGTTGAGAACTGGGGAGGGGGGACAGCCACAGATACGCAGTATTTT.

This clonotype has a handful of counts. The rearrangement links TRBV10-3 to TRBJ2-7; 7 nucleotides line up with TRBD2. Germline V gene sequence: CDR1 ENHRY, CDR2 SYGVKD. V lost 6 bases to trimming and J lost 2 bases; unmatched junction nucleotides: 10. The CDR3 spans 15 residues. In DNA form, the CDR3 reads TGTGCCATCAGGAACCATGGACTAGAGCCCTACGAGCAGTACTTC. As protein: CAIRNHGLEPYEQYF.

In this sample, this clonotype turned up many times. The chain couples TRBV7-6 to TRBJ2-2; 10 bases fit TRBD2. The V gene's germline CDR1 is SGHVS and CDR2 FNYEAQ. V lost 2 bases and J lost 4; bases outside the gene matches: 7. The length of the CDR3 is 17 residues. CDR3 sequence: CASSLLASGSLTGELFF. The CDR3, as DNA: TGTGCCAGCAGCTTACTCGCTAGCGGGAGTCTCACCGGGGAGCTGTTTTTT.

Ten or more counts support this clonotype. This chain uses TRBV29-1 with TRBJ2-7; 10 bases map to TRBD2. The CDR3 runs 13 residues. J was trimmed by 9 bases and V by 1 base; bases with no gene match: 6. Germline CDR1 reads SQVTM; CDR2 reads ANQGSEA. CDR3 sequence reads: CSVEVGLASGQYF. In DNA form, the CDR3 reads TGCAGCGTTGAAGTGGGACTAGCGAGCGGGCAGTACTTC.

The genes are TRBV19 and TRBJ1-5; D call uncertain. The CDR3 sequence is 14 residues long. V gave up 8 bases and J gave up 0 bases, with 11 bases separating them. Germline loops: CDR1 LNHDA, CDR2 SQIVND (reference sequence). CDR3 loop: CASGRRDSNQPQHF. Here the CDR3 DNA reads TGTGCCAGTGGAAGACGTGATAGCAATCAGCCCCAGCATTTT.

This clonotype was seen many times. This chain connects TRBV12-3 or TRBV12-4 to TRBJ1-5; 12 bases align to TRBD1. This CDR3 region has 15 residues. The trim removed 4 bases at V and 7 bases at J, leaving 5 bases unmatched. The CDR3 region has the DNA TGTGCCAGCAGTTCCGGGACAGGGGGCGACCAGCCCCAGCATTTT. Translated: CASSSGTGGDQPQHF.

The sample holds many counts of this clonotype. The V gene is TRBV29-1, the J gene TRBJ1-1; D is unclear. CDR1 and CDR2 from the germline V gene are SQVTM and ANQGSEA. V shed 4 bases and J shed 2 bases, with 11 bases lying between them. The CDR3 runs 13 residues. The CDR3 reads CSVGVGLNTEAFF. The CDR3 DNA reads TGCAGCGTTGGCGTAGGGCTCAACACTGAAGCTTTCTTT.

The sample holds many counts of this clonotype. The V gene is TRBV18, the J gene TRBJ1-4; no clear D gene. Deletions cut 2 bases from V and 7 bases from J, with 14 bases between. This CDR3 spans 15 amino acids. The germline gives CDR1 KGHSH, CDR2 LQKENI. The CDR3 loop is CASSPTSEDGEKLFF. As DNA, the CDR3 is TGTGCCAGCTCACCAACGTCAGAGGACGGTGAAAAACTGTTTTTT. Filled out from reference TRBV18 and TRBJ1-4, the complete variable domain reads NAGVMQNPRHLVRRRGQEARLRCSPMKGHSHVYWYRQLPEEGLKFMVYLQKENIIDESGMPKERFSAEFPKEGPSILRIQQVVRGDSAAYFCASSPTSEDGEKLFFGSGTQLSVL.

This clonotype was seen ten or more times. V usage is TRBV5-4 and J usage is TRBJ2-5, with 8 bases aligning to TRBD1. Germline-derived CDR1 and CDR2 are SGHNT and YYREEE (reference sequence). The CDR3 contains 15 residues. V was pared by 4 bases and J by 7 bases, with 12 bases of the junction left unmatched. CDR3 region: CASSAGQGNMGTQYF. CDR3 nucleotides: TGTGCCAGCAGCGCCGGACAGGGTAACATGGGGACCCAGTACTTC.

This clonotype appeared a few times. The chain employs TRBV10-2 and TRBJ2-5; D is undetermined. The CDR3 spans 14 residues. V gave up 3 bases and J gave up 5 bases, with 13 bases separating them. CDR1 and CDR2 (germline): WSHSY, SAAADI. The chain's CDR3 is CASSDYDGKETQYF. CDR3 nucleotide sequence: TGCGCCAGCAGTGATTACGACGGAAAGGAGACCCAGTACTTC.

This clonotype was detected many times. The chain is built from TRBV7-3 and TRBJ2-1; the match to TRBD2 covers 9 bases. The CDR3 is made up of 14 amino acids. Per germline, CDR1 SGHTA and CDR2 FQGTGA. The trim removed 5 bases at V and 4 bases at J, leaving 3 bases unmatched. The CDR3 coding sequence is TGTGCCAGCAGCCTTAGCGGGAGTTACAATGAGCAGTTCTTC. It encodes CASSLSGSYNEQFF.